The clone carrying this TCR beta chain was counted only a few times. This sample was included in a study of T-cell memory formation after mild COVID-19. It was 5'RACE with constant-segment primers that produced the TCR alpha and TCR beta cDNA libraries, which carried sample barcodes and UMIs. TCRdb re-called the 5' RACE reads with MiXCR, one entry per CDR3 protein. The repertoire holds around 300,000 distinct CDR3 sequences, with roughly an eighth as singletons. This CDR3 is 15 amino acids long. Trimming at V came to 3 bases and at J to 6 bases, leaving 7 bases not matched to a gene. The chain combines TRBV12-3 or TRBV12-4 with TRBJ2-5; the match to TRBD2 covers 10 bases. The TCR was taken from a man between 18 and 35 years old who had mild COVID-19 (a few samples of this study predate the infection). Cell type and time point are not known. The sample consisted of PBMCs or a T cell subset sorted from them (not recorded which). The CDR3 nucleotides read TGTGCCAGCAGTTTGGGAGCGGGGGGGCGTCAGACCCAGTACTTC. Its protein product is CASSLGAGGRQTQYF.